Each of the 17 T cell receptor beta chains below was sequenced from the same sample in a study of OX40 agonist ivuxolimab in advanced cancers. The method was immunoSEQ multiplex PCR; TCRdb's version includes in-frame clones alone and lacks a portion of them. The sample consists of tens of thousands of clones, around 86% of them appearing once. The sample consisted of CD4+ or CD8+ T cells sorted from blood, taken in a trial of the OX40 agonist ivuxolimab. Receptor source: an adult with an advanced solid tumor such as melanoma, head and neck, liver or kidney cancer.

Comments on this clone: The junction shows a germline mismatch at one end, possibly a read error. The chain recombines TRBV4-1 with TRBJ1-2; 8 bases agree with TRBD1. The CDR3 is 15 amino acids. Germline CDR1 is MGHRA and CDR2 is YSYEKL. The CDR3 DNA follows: TGCGCCAGCAGACAAGATTCTCAGGGGGCGGGGGGCTACACCTTC. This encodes CASRQDSQGAGGYTF.

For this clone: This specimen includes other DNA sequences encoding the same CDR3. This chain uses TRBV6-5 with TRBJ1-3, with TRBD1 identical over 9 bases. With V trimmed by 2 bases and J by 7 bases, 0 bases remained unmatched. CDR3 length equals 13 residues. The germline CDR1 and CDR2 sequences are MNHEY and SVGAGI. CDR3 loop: CASSYGQGNTIYF. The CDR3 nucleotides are TGTGCCAGCAGTTACGGACAGGGGAACACCATATATTTT.

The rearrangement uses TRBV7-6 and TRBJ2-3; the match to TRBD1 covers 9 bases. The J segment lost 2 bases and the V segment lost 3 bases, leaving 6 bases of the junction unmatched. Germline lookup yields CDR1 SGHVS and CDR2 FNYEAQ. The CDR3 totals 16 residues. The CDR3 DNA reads TGTGCCAGCAGCTTTCCGGGACAGGGACTCACAGATACGCAGTATTTT. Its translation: CASSFPGQGLTDTQYF.

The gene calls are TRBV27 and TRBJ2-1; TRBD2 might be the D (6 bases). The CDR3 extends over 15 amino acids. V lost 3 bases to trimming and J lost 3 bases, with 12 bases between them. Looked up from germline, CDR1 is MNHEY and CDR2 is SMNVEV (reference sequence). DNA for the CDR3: TGTGCCAGCAGTTTGACGGGAGTGGGCTACAATGAGCAGTTCTTC. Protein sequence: CASSLTGVGYNEQFF.

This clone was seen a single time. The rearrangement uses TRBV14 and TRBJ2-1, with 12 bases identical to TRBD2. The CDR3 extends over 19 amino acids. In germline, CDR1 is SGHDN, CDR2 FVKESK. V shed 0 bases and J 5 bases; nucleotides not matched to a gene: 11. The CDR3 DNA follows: TGTGCCAGCAGCCAAGAGGCCCTTCTAGCGGGAGGGTATGACAATGAGCAGTTCTTC. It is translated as CASSQEALLAGGYDNEQFF.

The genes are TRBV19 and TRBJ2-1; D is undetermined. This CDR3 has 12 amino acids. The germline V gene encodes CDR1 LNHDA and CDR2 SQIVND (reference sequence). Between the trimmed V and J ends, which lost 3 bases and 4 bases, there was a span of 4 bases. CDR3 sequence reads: CASSISYNEQFF. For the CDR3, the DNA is TGTGCCAGTAGTATTTCATACAATGAGCAGTTCTTC.

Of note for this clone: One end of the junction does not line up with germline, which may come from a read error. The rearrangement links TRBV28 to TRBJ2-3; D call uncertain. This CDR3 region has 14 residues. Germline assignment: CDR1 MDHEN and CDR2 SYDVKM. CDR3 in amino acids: CAGSLQSSTDTQYF. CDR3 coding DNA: TGTGCCGGCAGTTTACAATCGAGCACAGATACGCAGTATTTT.

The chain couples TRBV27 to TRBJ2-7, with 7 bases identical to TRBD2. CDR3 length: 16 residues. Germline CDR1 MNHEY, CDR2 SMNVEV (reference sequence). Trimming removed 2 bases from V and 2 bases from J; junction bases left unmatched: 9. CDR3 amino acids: CASSLRALASPYEQYF. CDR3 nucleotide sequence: TGTGCCAGCAGTTTAAGAGCACTAGCGTCCCCCTACGAGCAGTACTTC.

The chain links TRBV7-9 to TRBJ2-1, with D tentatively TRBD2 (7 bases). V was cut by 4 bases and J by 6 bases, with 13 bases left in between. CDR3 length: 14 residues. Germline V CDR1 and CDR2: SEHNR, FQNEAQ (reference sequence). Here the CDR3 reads CASSWGGLGNEQFF. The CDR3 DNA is TGTGCCAGCAGCTGGGGGGGCCTCGGCAATGAGCAGTTCTTC.

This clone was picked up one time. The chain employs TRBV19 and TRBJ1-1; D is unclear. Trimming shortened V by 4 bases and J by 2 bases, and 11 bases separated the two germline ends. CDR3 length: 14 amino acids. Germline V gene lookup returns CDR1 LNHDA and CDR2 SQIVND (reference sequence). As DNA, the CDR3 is TGTGCCAGTAGTACTCACACGGACAACACTGAAGCTTTCTTT. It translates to CASSTHTDNTEAFF.

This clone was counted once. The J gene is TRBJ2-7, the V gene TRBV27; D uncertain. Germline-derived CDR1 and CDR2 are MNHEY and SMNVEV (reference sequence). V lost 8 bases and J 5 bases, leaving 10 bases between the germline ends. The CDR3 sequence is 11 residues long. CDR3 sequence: CASGPLNEQYF. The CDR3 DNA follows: TGTGCCAGCGGGCCCTTGAACGAGCAGTACTTC.

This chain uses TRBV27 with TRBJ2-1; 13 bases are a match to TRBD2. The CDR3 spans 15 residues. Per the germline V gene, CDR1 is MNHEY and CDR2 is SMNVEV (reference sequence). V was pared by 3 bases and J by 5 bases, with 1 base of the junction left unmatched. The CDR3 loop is CASSLGLAGNNEQFF. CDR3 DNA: TGTGCCAGCAGTTTGGGACTAGCGGGGAACAATGAGCAGTTCTTC.

CDR3 region: CASSDESFSGNTIYF. The CDR3 bases are TGTGCCAGCAGTGACGAGTCATTTTCTGGAAACACCATATATTTT. The rearrangement joins TRBV6-1 to TRBJ1-3; no reliable D call. Germline CDR1 and CDR2: MNHNS and SASEGT. CDR3 length: 15 residues. Trimming stripped 3 bases from V and 1 base from J, with 10 bases between.

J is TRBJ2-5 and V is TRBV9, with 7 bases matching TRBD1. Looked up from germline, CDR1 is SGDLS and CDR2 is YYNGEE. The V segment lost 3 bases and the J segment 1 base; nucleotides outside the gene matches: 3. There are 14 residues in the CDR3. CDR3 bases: TGTGCCAGCAGCGCGGCAGGGGGCCAAGAGACCCAGTACTTC. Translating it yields CASSAAGGQETQYF.

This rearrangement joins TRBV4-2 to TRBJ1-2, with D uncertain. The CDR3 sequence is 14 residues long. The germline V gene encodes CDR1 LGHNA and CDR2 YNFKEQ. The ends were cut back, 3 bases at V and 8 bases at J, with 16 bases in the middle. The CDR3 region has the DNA TGTGCCAGCAGCCAGACGGACTTCGCTGACGGCTACACCTTC. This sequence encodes CASSQTDFADGYTF.

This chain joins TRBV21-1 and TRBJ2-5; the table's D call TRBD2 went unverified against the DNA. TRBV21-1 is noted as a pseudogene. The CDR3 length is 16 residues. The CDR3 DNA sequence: TGTGCCAGCATCCAGGGGCTAGCGGGAGGTCAAGAGACCCAGTACTTC. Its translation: CASIQGLAGGQETQYF.

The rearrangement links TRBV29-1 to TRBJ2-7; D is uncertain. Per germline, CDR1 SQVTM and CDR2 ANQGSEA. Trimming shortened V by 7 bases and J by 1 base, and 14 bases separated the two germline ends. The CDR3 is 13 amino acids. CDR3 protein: CSAQAADSYEQYF. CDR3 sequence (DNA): TGCAGCGCCCAAGCCGCGGATTCCTACGAGCAGTACTTC.